The source of this TCR beta chain is a study of OX40 agonist ivuxolimab in advanced cancers. The CDR3 totals 16 residues. Trimming at V came to 3 bases and at J to 6 bases, leaving 7 bases not matched to a gene. From germline, CDR1 is SEHNR and CDR2 FQNEAQ (reference sequence). This clone was detected a few times. This table comes from immunoSEQ multiplex PCR, and its TCRdb copy is limited to in-frame clones, with some not included. The top ten clones hold under 2% of a sample with 35,000 to 40,000 clones, 82% of them seen once. The receptor's source is an adult with an advanced solid tumor such as melanoma, head and neck, liver or kidney cancer. Sequenced material: CD4+ or CD8+ T cells sorted from blood, taken in a trial of the OX40 agonist ivuxolimab. The chain has TRBV7-9 and TRBJ2-3, with 12 bases identical to TRBD1. DNA of the CDR3: TGTGCCAGCAGCTTCACCGGGACAGGGGGCAGGGATACGCAGTATTTT. Encoded protein: CASSFTGTGGRDTQYF.